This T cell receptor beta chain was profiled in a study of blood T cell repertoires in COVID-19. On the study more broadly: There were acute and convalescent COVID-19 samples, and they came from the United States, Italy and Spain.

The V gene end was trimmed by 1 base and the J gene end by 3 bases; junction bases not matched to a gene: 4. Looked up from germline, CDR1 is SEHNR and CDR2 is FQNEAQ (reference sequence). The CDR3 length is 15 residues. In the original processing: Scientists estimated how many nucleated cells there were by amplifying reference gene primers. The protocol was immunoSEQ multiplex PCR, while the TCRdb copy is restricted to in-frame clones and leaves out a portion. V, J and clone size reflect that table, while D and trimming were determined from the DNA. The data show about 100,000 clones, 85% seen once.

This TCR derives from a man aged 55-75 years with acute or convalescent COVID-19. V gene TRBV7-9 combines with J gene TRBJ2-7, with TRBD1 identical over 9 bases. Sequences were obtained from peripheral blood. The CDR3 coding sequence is TGTGCCAGCAGCTTAGGGACAGGGGACTACTACGAGCAGTACTTC. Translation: CASSLGTGDYYEQYF.